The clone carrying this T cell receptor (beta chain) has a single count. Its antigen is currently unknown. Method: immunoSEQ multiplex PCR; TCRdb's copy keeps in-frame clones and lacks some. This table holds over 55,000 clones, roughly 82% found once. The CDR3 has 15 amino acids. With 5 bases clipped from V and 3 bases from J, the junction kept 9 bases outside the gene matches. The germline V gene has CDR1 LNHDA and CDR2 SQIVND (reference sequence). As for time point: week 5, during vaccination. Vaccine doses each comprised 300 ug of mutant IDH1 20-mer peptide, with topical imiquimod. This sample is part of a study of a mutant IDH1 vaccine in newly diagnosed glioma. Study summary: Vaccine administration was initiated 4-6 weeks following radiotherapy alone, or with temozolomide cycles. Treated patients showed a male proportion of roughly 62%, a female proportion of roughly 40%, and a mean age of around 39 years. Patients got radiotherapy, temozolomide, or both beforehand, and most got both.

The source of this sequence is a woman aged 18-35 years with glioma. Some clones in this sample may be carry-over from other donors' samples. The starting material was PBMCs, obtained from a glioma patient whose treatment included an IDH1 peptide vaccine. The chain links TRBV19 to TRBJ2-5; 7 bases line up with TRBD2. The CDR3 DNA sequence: TGTGCCAGTAGTCAGACCGGGACTAAGAAAGAGACCCAGTACTTC. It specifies CASSQTGTKKETQYF. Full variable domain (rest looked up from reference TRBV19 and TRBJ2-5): DGGITQSPKYLFRKEGQNVTLSCEQNLNHDAMYWYRQDPGQGLRLIYYSQIVNDFQKGDIAEGYSVSREKKESFPLTVTSAQKNPTAFYLCASSQTGTKKETQYFGPGTRLLVL.